The entry that follows covers one T cell receptor beta chain sequence. The CDR3 totals 13 residues. V was shortened by 8 bases and J by 0 bases, with 10 bases between the two germline ends. Germline CDR1 and CDR2: LNHDA and SQIVND (reference sequence). The record originates from a study of T cells in Graves' hyperthyroidism and ophthalmopathy. About the research overall: Before treatment of any kind, peripheral blood was taken at initial diagnosis.

TCR beta CDR3 sequences were amplified from RNA transcripts. The HTBI primer set drove a first-round RT-PCR of the TCR CDR3. Via MiXCR, TCRdb re-called the multiplex PCR reads, giving one row per CDR3 protein. The sample consists of 300,000 to 400,000 distinct CDR3 sequences, under 15% of them appearing once. This clonotype originated in a woman aged 18-30 years with Graves' hyperthyroidism. This rearrangement joins TRBV19 to TRBJ1-1; TRBD1 might be the D (5 bases). The sequencing input was blood. The CDR3 protein is CASSGPMNTEAFF. The CDR3 DNA reads TGTGCCAGTTCAGGGCCTATGAACACTGAAGCTTTCTTT.